Many counts were recorded for the clone carrying this T cell receptor beta chain. The target antigen is unknown. This record belongs to a study of regulatory T cells in long-lasting Graves disease. Study background: Those with persistent Graves' disease had received antithyroid drugs for over 5 years with positive TSH receptor antibodies.

J was trimmed by 8 bases and V by 2 bases; bases with no gene match: 17. The germline CDR1 and CDR2 sequences are GTSNPN and SVGIG (reference sequence). The CDR3 has 16 amino acids. Indicated time point: persistent/refractory GD, antithyroid drugs over 5 years with positive TRAb. Researchers made the TCR library from RNA that was extracted from PBMCs. TCR beta libraries were built with iRepertoire HTBI primers and Arm-PCR of CDR3 regions. In the original analysis: The study identified about 60 TRBV and about 14 TRBJ segments across samples. MiXCR, run by TCRdb on the multiplex PCR reads, gives a single entry per CDR3 protein. TCRdb, not the authors, supplied the V and J calls. This table has approximately 380,000 distinct CDR3 sequences, about a fifth appearing once. Study observations and caveats: Accuracy could have been hurt by small sample size.

This sequence joins TRBV30 and TRBJ1-2, with 7 bases lining up with TRBD1. Source: peripheral blood mononuclear cells (PBMCs), taken when the disease was refractory, from a patient treated with antithyroid drugs. This receptor was obtained from a female donor with Graves disease. The CDR3: CAWSTGTVRSSWGYTF. The CDR3 DNA is TGTGCCTGGAGTACCGGGACAGTTCGCTCCTCTTGGGGCTACACCTTC. The entire variable domain, with the rest obtained from reference TRBV30 and TRBJ1-2, is as follows: SQTIHQWPATLVQPVGSPLSLECTVEGTSNPNLYWYRQAAGRGLQLLFYSVGIGQISSEVPQNLSASRPQDRQFILSSKKLLLSDSGFYLCAWSTGTVRSSWGYTFGSGTRLTVV.